A selection of T cell receptor beta chains follows, all from one sample in a study of regulatory T cells in long-lasting Graves disease. MiXCR was run by TCRdb on the multiplex PCR reads, yielding one entry per CDR3 protein. The sample consists of almost 350,000 distinct CDR3 sequences, about 19% of them appearing once. The sequencing used peripheral blood mononuclear cells (PBMCs), collected when the disease was refractory, from a patient treated with antithyroid drugs. The receptors originated from a female donor with Graves disease. Both conserved end residues are part of each CDR3. A D gene is named only where the DNA matches it firmly. A clone size is listed for some rows: how often the clone was seen (once, few, many), or a class if it is expanded.

clone size	V gene	J gene	D gene	CDR3 protein	CDR3 DNA
NA	TRBV5-1	TRBJ2-1	NA	CASSPWPQASYNEQFF	TGCGCCAGCAGCCCATGGCCCCAAGCCTCCTACAATGAGCAGTTCTTC
many	TRBV28	TRBJ1-3	TRBD1	CASSFLVRGRNTIYF	TGTGCCAGCAGTTTCCTAGTCAGGGGGAGGAACACCATATATTTT
NA	TRBV5-1	TRBJ2-2	NA	CASSLIGRASTGELFF	TGCGCCAGCAGCTTGATAGGTCGCGCGTCCACCGGGGAGCTGTTTTTT
many	TRBV18	TRBJ2-5	TRBD1	CASYRDRQETQYF	TGTGCCAGCTACCGGGACAGGCAGGAGACCCAGTACTTC
few	TRBV5-1	TRBJ1-1	TRBD1	CASSQPPGQEGYTEAFF	TGCGCCAGCAGCCAACCCCCGGGACAGGAGGGATACACTGAAGCTTTCTTT
NA	TRBV18	TRBJ2-7	TRBD1	CASSPRGQGSYEQYF	TGTGCCAGCTCACCAAGGGGACAGGGCTCCTACGAGCAGTACTTC
few	TRBV28	TRBJ2-1	TRBD2	CASSLWNGGRRYSYNEQFF	TGTGCCAGCAGTCTGTGGAATGGCGGGAGGCGCTACTCCTACAATGAGCAGTTCTTC
NA	TRBV2	TRBJ1-1	NA	CASSEAPGDTEAFF	TGTGCCAGCAGTGAGGCCCCCGGGGACACTGAAGCTTTCTTT
many	TRBV2	TRBJ1-5	NA	CASGEGFSNQPQHF	TGTGCCAGCGGGGAAGGTTTTAGCAATCAGCCCCAGCATTTT
few	TRBV7-9	TRBJ1-4	NA	CASSLYLQGANEKLFF	TGTGCCAGCAGCTTATATCTACAGGGAGCAAATGAAAAACTGTTTTTT
NA	TRBV4-1	TRBJ1-2	TRBD1	CASSQERADRARGYTF	TGCGCCAGCAGCCAAGAGAGGGCTGACAGGGCCCGGGGCTACACCTTC
many	TRBV12-3/TRBV12-4	TRBJ2-4	NA	CASSFRESNIQYF	TGTGCCAGCAGTTTTAGGGAATCAAACATTCAGTACTTC
NA	TRBV5-1	TRBJ2-2	NA	CASRTVSNTGELFF	TGCGCCAGCAGGACGGTTTCGAACACCGGGGAGCTGTTTTTT
NA	TRBV7-9	TRBJ2-2	NA	CASSPPVGWRELFF	TGTGCCAGCAGCCCCCCCGTAGGCTGGCGGGAGCTGTTTTTT
few	TRBV7-9	TRBJ1-5	NA	CASSFGSVHSNQPQHF	TGTGCCAGCAGCTTCGGGTCAGTTCATAGCAATCAGCCCCAGCATTTT
NA	TRBV7-9	TRBJ2-3	TRBD1	CASSLYPQGHTDTQYF	TGTGCCAGCAGCTTATACCCACAGGGGCATACAGATACGCAGTATTTT
few	TRBV19	TRBJ1-2	TRBD1	CASSMQWTGGLSGYTF	TGTGCCAGTAGTATGCAATGGACAGGGGGATTGAGTGGCTACACCTTC
NA	TRBV5-5	TRBJ2-6	NA	CASSFSPSGANVLTF	TGTGCCAGCAGCTTCAGCCCCTCTGGGGCCAACGTCCTGACTTTC
NA	TRBV28	TRBJ2-2	NA	CASTPGTFTGELFF	TGTGCCAGCACGCCCGGGACGTTTACCGGGGAGCTGTTTTTT
few	TRBV4-1	TRBJ1-5	NA	CASSQVQGRDQPQHF	TGCGCCAGCAGCCAAGTCCAGGGTAGGGATCAGCCCCAGCATTTT
NA	TRBV7-9	TRBJ2-4	NA	CASTPTGAKNIQYF	TGTGCCAGCACACCGACCGGAGCCAAAAACATTCAGTACTTC
few	TRBV4-1	TRBJ1-1	NA	CASSQGPRGGSTEAFF	TGCGCCAGCAGCCAAGGCCCCAGGGGTGGGAGCACTGAAGCTTTCTTT
few	TRBV4-2	TRBJ1-4	TRBD1	CASSQGEGQGGKEKLFF	TGTGCCAGCAGCCAAGGGGAGGGGCAGGGGGGCAAAGAAAAACTGTTTTTT
few	TRBV5-4	TRBJ2-7	NA	CASRKDSSYEQYF	TGTGCCAGCAGGAAGGACAGTTCCTACGAGCAGTACTTC
NA	TRBV5-1	TRBJ2-5	NA	CASSVQGRVGEAQYF	TGCGCCAGCAGCGTACAGGGAAGGGTTGGAGAGGCCCAGTACTTC
many	TRBV24-1	TRBJ1-2	TRBD1	CATSDPTGDYGYTF	TGTGCCACCAGTGACCCGACAGGGGACTATGGCTACACCTTC
few	TRBV20-1	TRBJ2-5	TRBD1	CSAVGQLQETQYF	TGCAGTGCCGTGGGACAGCTTCAAGAGACCCAGTACTTC
many	TRBV2	TRBJ1-5	NA	CASRRTEASNQPQHF	TGTGCCAGCAGAAGGACAGAAGCGAGCAATCAGCCCCAGCATTTT
NA	TRBV2	TRBJ1-6	NA	CASTNQTSMYLCASEGYNSPLHF	NA
few	TRBV5-1	TRBJ1-1	NA	CASSLLANTEAFF	TGCGCCAGCAGCTTGTTGGCGAACACTGAAGCTTTCTTT
many	TRBV3-1	TRBJ2-5	NA	CASSQDTGGGGETQYF	TGTGCCAGCAGCCAAGACACCGGGGGAGGGGGGGAGACCCAGTACTTC
NA	TRBV9	TRBJ2-7	NA	CASSIRDGSYEQYF	TGTGCCAGCAGCATAAGGGACGGATCCTACGAGCAGTACTTC
few	TRBV13	TRBJ1-2	NA	CASSRQANYGYTF	TGTGCCAGCAGCCGTCAAGCTAACTATGGCTACACCTTC